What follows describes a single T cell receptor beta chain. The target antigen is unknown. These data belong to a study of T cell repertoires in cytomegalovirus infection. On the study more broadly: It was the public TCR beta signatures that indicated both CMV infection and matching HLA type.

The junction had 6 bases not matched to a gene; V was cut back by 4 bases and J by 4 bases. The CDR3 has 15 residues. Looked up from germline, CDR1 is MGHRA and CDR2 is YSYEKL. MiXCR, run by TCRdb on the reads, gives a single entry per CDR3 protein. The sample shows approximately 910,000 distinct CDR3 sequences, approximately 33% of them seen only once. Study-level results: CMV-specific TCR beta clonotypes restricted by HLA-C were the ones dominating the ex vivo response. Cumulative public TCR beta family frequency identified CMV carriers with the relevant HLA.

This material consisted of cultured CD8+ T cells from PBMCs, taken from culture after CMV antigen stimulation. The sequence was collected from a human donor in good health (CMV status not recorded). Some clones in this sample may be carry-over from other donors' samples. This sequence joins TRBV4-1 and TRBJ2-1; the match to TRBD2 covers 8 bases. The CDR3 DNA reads TGCGCCAGCAGCCCGGGGGGGGGGATGTACAATGAGCAGTTCTTC. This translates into CASSPGGGMYNEQFF.